Here is one T cell receptor beta chain with its context. This clonotype was observed a handful of times. Its antigen is currently not known. It has no much larger one-base neighbor in the sample; base qualities were not kept. Libraries were built with RACE. Sequencing instrument: NextSeq 500. During library preparation, unique molecular identifiers were attached to individual cDNA molecules so that TCRs could be counted in a quantitative, reproducible way. Each blood RNA sample was used to sequence both TCR alpha and TCR beta chains. The study's processing was this. Samples had a median of roughly 99,000 TCRs, with a range from about 23,224 to 700,000. V, J and CDR3 annotation of the TCR reads was performed with the Decombinator software suite. For PS versus PT1 abundance plots, all samples were subsampled to the same number of TCRs (28,000). TCRs were defined as expanded if absent before sensitization and observed at least eight times at the 2-week time point. TCRdb itself trimmed the public reads at Q25 with fastp, ran MiXCR and retained productive beta chains. Rows matching on CDR3 protein sequence are summarized as one entry with the most common DNA and genes. TCRdb's processing, not the authors', yielded these V and J calls. This sample has 130,000 or so distinct CDR3 sequences in its table, and 10% to 12% of those were observed once. Together, the top ten hold 2% to 2.5% of the sample.

The intended sense of this specimen's time point label: patch test 3, about 24 weeks after DPC sensitization. The sample's treatment or condition, from its label and the paper: therapeutic diphenylcyclopropenone sensitization with weekly scalp DPC. Blood at each patch-test visit was drawn before the patch test was applied. To be eligible, patients had to be aged 18 to 70, diagnosed with alopecia and judged suitable for DPC therapy, while pregnant patients were excluded. Total RNA was isolated from unfractionated whole blood collected in Tempus Blood RNA tubes. Trimming at the junction amounts to 6 bases on V and 4 bases on J, and the germline ends lie 12 bases apart. Including cysteine and phenylalanine, the CDR3 has 14 amino acids. Just CDR3 DNA is preserved here, 42 bases in frame from base 1. The data stem from a study of human T cells and chemical hapten exposure (dated by TCRdb to about 2021). Regarding the complete study: For sensitization, 2% DPC in acetone was applied to an approximately 2 cm by approximately 2 cm area of upper inner arm skin. Weekly therapeutic DPC doses were additionally applied to the scalp of patients throughout the approximately 25-week study period. Patch testing on the upper back used Finn chambers containing 0.01% DPC, with scoring done after 6 days according to International Contact Dermatitis Research Group standards. The mostly female patient cohort included alopecia areata with under or over 50% scalp involvement, alopecia totalis and alopecia universalis. Libraries were pooled for sequencing, and per-sample TCR yields varied mainly because of small differences in library volumes within the pool. In alopecia patients, the study followed how the peripheral blood TCR repertoire changed in vivo over primary and secondary sensitization to diphenylcyclopropenone (DPC), a hapten. Blood was sampled from patients pre-sensitization (week 0) and at 2, 6 and about 24 weeks after DPC sensitization. Approximately 28 alopecia patients provided blood for TCR sequencing at one to four time points (pre-sensitization, 2, 6 and 24 weeks).

Overall study outcomes, separate from this receptor: All patients had alopecia, a presumed autoimmune disease, so their immune response might differ from that of healthy individuals. Repeated subsampling changed both the strength of the expansion versus patch-test correlation and the threshold at which the correlation became significant. DPC sensitization did not change the number of TCRs with a frequency above 1 in 1000, and there was no evidence of changes in global repertoire structure. A positive correlation was found between the number of PT1 expanded TCRs and patch test score, with significance reached at thresholds 8, 16 and 32 but not 4. Compared with pre-sensitization or healthy control sets, expanded TCRs formed significantly more large CDR3 similarity clusters, which is consistent with antigen-driven responses.

The origin of this receptor is a woman aged 45-60 years with alopecia areata. Some clones in this sample may be carry-over from other donors' samples. Rearrangement joined TRBV12-3 or TRBV12-4 to TRBJ1-4; D gene: possibly TRBD1, on 5 matching bases. This material consisted of whole blood, taken in connection with sensitization to the hapten diphenylcyclopropenone (DPC). The sequenced DNA: TGTGCCAGCAGCGTCGGGGCTTTTAATGAAAAACTGTTTTTT. It codes for CASSVGAFNEKLFF.